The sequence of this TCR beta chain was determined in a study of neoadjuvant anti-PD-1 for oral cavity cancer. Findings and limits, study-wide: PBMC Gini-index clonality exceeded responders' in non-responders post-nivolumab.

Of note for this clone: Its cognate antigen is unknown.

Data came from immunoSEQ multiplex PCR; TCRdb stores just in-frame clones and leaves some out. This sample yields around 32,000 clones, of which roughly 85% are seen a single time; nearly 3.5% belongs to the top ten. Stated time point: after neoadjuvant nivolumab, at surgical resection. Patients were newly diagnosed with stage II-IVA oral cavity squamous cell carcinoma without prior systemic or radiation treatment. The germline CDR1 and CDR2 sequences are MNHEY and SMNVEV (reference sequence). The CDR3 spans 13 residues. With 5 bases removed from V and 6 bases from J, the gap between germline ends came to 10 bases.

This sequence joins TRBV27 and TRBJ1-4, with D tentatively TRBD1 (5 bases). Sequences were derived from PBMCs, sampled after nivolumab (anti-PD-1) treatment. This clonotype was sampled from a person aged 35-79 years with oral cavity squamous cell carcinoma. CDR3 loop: CASSALGHEKLFF. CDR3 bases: TGTGCCAGCAGTGCGTTGGGGCATGAAAAACTGTTTTTT.